This T cell receptor beta chain is from a study of T cell responses to AZD1222 COVID-19 vaccine (dated by TCRdb to the early 2020s). For the wider study: AZD1222 recipients given second doses at about 4 weeks or at about 12 weeks were pooled, since spike-specific TCR depth and breadth were not found to differ between the two schedules. A total of 230 or so trial participants underwent TCR sequencing, of whom about 210 received two doses of AZD1222 and approximately 25 received two doses of the MenACWY control vaccine. Enrollment into the trials was organized by age into subgroups of 18-55, 56-69 and 70-plus years, and those subgroups contained approximately 160, 26 and 62 TCR-sequenced participants, respectively. Points the paper makes about the study in general: The 56-69-year group was small, and its depth increase did not reach significance, likely because of low power. A significant rise in spike-specific TCR breadth and depth was observed after two AZD1222 doses relative to day 0 and relative to MenACWY recipients. Reportedly, almost half of the unique spike-specific TCRs recognized epitopes lying outside the regions that are mutated in the B.1.351 and B.1.1.7 variants. Participants were mostly white British, with more females than males. The authors suggested clonal diversity may have been underestimated. The whole spike protein was spanned by vaccine-associated CD4 TCRs, and dominant responses were seen in regions 160-218 and 743-854. Because no day 14 peak-response samples were available, repertoires were characterized only after the peak T cell response. Only five to seven AZD1222 recipients were SARS-CoV-2 seropositive at baseline, limiting conclusions about previously exposed vaccinees.

The CDR3 regions of human TCRbeta chains were subjected to immunosequencing. As for the original processing: Repertoire TCRs were checked for matches against a reference library of SARS-CoV-2-specific TCRs that had been generated using the MIRA antigen-specificity platform. Breadth was defined as the fraction of unique TCRs that were SARS-CoV-2-associated. Depth was defined as the fraction of total T cells that were SARS-CoV-2-associated. Using the MIRA data, each spike-specific TCR was assigned both to the spike region to which the TCR was reactive and to a CD4 or CD8 class. Log10-transformed breadth and depth values were compared by one-way ANOVA with Sidak's multiple comparisons tests. TCRdb took this table from immuneACCESS and kept in-frame rearrangements with V and J called. Such tables lack part of the clones; where checked against another copy, unresolved V genes explain under half of the gap, and the rest is unexplained. V and J calls and clone size are given by that table; D and trimming were obtained from the DNA. This sample gives about 83,000 clones in total; 80% to 90% of them show up just once. Of the sample, 30% to 35% is held by the ten largest clones.

A note on this clone: The antigen it binds to is not known. It has no much larger one-base neighbor in the sample; base qualities were not kept.

Between the V and J ends, shortened by 6 bases and 4 bases respectively, the junction contains 21 bases. The CDR3 runs 16 residues from the cysteine to the phenylalanine. Just the 48-base CDR3 DNA is kept, in frame starting at base 1. From the germline V gene, CDR1 is MDHEN and CDR2 is SYDVKM. The sample's time point, from its label and the paper: baseline before first vaccination. The vaccinee samples were drawn from two UK trials, COV001 and COV002, one of which was a single-blind randomized controlled phase 2/3 trial testing AZD1222 (ChAdOx1 nCoV-19) in healthy adults. For TCRbeta chain sequencing, PBMC samples were collected from trial participants at day 0 and at day 28 after the second dose.

The clonotype originates from an adult in good health. The sample in question was peripheral blood, obtained on day 0 of AZD1222 vaccination. The V gene is TRBV28 and the J gene is TRBJ1-2; TRBD1 is possibly the D segment (5 matching bases). The sequence in DNA is TGTGCCAGCAGCCCCCCCGGGGGGGGGATGGGCTATGGCTACACCTTC. Translation gives CASSPPGGGMGYGYTF.